Listed here are 12 T cell receptor beta chains from one sample, sequenced in a study of T cells after yellow fever vaccination. One entry per CDR3 protein, called by TCRdb with MiXCR from the 5' RACE reads. The sample comprises a few hundred thousand distinct CDR3 sequences, approximately 16% of which are singletons, and around a sixth rests with the top ten. Here the sequenced sample was PBMCs, taken less than 6 days after the first yellow fever vaccination. The receptors originated from a man younger than 30 who received the YFV17D yellow fever vaccine.

The chain recombines TRBV20-1 with TRBJ1-2; 11 bases are shared with TRBD1. From germline, CDR1 is DFQATT and CDR2 SNEGSKA (reference sequence). The CDR3 sequence is 12 residues long. V gave up 5 bases and J gave up 5 bases; unmatched junction bases: 1. Here the CDR3 DNA reads TGCAGTGCTGGACAGGGGGCGTATGGCTACACCTTC. This sequence encodes CSAGQGAYGYTF.

This clonotype was seen a handful of times. The chain couples TRBV7-9 to TRBJ2-1, with D tentatively TRBD2 (5 bases). Looked up from germline, CDR1 is SEHNR and CDR2 is FQNEAQ (reference sequence). V gave up 3 bases and J gave up 3 bases, with 9 bases separating them. The CDR3 has 14 residues. The CDR3 region is CASSFGLDYNEQFF. The CDR3 DNA follows: TGTGCCAGCAGCTTCGGACTGGACTACAATGAGCAGTTCTTC.

This clonotype was counted between two and nine times. A much larger clone differs by one base, so this may be a read error. The chain combines TRBV6-2 or TRBV6-3 with TRBJ1-5; D is uncertain. Germline V gene lookup returns CDR1 MNHEY and CDR2 SVGEGT. The CDR3 length is 11 residues. Trimming took 8 bases from V and 7 from J, leaving 9 bases between them. CDR3 DNA: TGTGCCAGCGGGAGCTGGCAGCCCCAGCATTTT. This encodes CASGSWQPQHF.

This clonotype was seen a few times. This sequence joins TRBV6-5 and TRBJ2-7; D unresolved. The CDR3 loop spans 11 amino acids. Trimming stripped 8 bases from V and 0 bases from J, with 5 bases between. Germline loops: CDR1 MNHEY, CDR2 SVGAGI. Written as DNA, the CDR3 is TGTGCCAGCGCGAGCTCCTACGAGCAGTACTTC. Its translation: CASASSYEQYF.

V usage is TRBV7-2 and J usage is TRBJ1-1; D might be TRBD1 (5 bases). The CDR3 is 15 amino acids. The V end lost 3 bases, the J end lost 5 bases, and 16 bases lay between the germline ends. CDR1 and CDR2 (germline): SGHTA, FQGNSA. The CDR3 nucleotides are TGTGCCAGCAGCTTGCCCCAGGGTCTGGAAACTGAAGCTTTCTTT. It codes for CASSLPQGLETEAFF.

This clonotype was seen a few times. This chain joins TRBV12-3 or TRBV12-4 and TRBJ2-1; D is ambiguous. The CDR3 has 13 residues. V lost 3 bases to trimming and J lost 14 bases, with 17 bases between them. The CDR3 sequence is CASSFTQPGWEFF. CDR3 DNA sequence: TGTGCCAGCAGTTTTACCCAGCCCGGTTGGGAGTTCTTC.

The table lists this clonotype with a few counts. V gene TRBV5-5 combines with J gene TRBJ1-1, with TRBD1 as a possible D gene (6 bases). Germline CDR1 is SGHKS and CDR2 is YYEKEE (reference sequence). With 4 bases removed from V and 1 base from J, the gap between germline ends came to 14 bases. This CDR3 region has 15 residues. The CDR3 region is CASSPNPTGNTEAFF. The CDR3 nucleotides are TGTGCCAGCAGCCCAAACCCGACAGGGAACACTGAAGCTTTCTTT.

This sequence joins TRBV3-1 and TRBJ2-2; D ambiguous. The CDR3 has 14 amino acids. Germline values: CDR1 LGHDT, CDR2 YNNKEL (reference sequence). The V gene lost 7 bases and the J gene lost 2 bases, with 11 bases spanning the gap. CDR3 in amino acids: CASKGRPNTGELFF. Here the CDR3 DNA reads TGTGCCAGCAAAGGGCGACCAAACACCGGGGAGCTGTTTTTT.

This clonotype was seen a few times. The chain is built from TRBV6-1 and TRBJ2-5; 8 bases align to TRBD1. Germline V gene sequence: CDR1 MNHNS, CDR2 SASEGT. The junction had 5 bases not matched to a gene; V was cut back by 5 bases and J by 3 bases. This CDR3 region has 14 residues. CDR3 in DNA: TGTGCCAGCAGTACCCGGACAGGGAAAGAGACCCAGTACTTC. Its translation: CASSTRTGKETQYF.

This chain connects TRBV12-3 or TRBV12-4 to TRBJ1-1; no reliable D call. There are 15 residues in the CDR3. The V end was cut by 1 base, the J end by 5 bases, with 14 bases between. CDR3 sequence: CASSLEGASGTEAFF. As DNA, the CDR3 is TGTGCCAGCAGTTTAGAGGGTGCAAGCGGGACTGAAGCTTTCTTT.

This clonotype was seen more than once but under ten times. The rearrangement uses TRBV5-6 and TRBJ2-3; D remains ambiguous. Deletions cut 5 bases from V and 0 bases from J, with 7 bases between. In germline, CDR1 is SGHDT, CDR2 YYEEEE. The CDR3 consists of 13 residues. CDR3 DNA: TGTGCCAGCAGGGATCCTAGCACAGATACGCAGTATTTT. It translates to CASRDPSTDTQYF.

This clonotype was counted between two and nine times. The V and J genes are TRBV5-1 and TRBJ2-3; D may be TRBD1 or TRBD2 (6 bases each). Germline CDR1 SGHRS, CDR2 YFSETQ. CDR3 size: 18 residues. V was cut by 0 bases and J by 6 bases, with 23 bases left in between. The CDR3 region is CASSLEGGRGDIMDTQYF. The DNA of the CDR3 is TGCGCCAGCAGCTTGGAGGGGGGCCGAGGGGATATTATGGATACGCAGTATTTT.